This T cell receptor beta chain was sequenced in a study of CD8 T cells in ankylosing spondylitis. Of note for this clonotype: The antigen is unknown.

From the 5' RACE reads, TCRdb called clonotypes with MiXCR, one entry per CDR3 protein. This sample has about 840,000 distinct CDR3 sequences; 10% to 15% occur once, and the top ten carry approximately 0.5%. Study-wide findings and caveats: Several highly homologous variants made up a TCR beta motif, and this motif appeared characteristic of ankylosing spondylitis blood.

Sequenced material: blood, either unsorted or a sorted T cell fraction (not recorded which). This receptor was obtained from a male donor with ankylosing spondylitis.

CDR3 DNA sequence: TGCAGTGCTAGGGAGGTGATAGGCACAGGGCTTTCCGGGGAGCTGTTTTTT. Its protein product is CSAREVIGTGLSGELFF. The chain has TRBV20-1 and TRBJ2-2, with a possible D match to TRBD1 (6 bases). This CDR3 contains 17 residues. The V end lost 3 bases, the J end lost 6 bases, and 23 bases lay between the germline ends. Germline CDR1 is DFQATT and CDR2 is SNEGSKA (reference sequence).